One and the same sample provided the 4 T cell receptor beta chains below, sequenced in a study of cytomegalovirus exposure and HLA in healthy donors. PCR involved 60 Vbeta and 13 Jbeta primers. Method: immunoSEQ multiplex PCR; TCRdb's copy keeps in-frame clones and lacks some. The data show 100,000 to 150,000 clones, about 9.2% seen once. What was sequenced was PBMCs. These receptors all stem from a woman aged 35 to 49 in good health and CMV-seropositive.

The chain links TRBV5-1 to TRBJ2-1; the match to TRBD1 covers 7 bases. The V segment lost 4 bases and the J segment 8 bases; nucleotides outside the gene matches: 9. This CDR3 has 14 amino acids. Germline V CDR1 and CDR2: SGHRS, YFSETQ. The CDR3 DNA is TGCGCCAGCAGCCCCGGACAGGTTGTAGATGAGCAGTTCTTC. Protein: CASSPGQVVDEQFF.

This clone was detected a few times. The chain has TRBV6-1 and TRBJ1-3, with D unresolved. The V end lost 2 bases, the J end lost 14 bases, and 4 bases lay between the germline ends. CDR3 length: 9 residues. The V gene's germline CDR1 is MNHNS and CDR2 SASEGT. The CDR3 nucleotides read TGTGCCAGCAGTGAAAACTTATATTTT. Its translation: CASSENLYF.

Only a few counts were recorded for this clone. The chain has TRBV11-2 and TRBJ2-1; 9 bases match TRBD1. The junction had 8 bases not matched to a gene; V was cut back by 5 bases and J by 0 bases. The CDR3 loop spans 17 amino acids. The germline gives CDR1 SGHAT, CDR2 FQNNGV. DNA for the CDR3: TGTGCCAGCAGCCCTAAGGGACAGGGCCTCTCCTACAATGAGCAGTTCTTC. Protein product: CASSPKGQGLSYNEQFF. Full variable domain (rest looked up from reference TRBV11-2 and TRBJ2-1): EAGVAQSPRYKIIEKRQSVAFWCNPISGHATLYWYQQILGQGPKLLIQFQNNGVVDDSQLPKDRFSAERLKGVDSTLKIQPAKLEDSAVYLCASSPKGQGLSYNEQFFGPGTRLTVL.

The chain has TRBV6-5 and TRBJ1-1; no clear D. The CDR3 is 12 residues long. The V end lost 8 bases, the J end lost 6 bases, and 13 bases lay between the germline ends. Germline V gene data show CDR1 as MNHEY and CDR2 as SVGAGI. CDR3 sequence: CASRHLNPEAFF. The CDR3, as DNA: TGTGCCAGCCGACACCTCAACCCTGAAGCTTTCTTT.